This T cell receptor (beta chain) was retrieved from a study of blood T cell repertoires in COVID-19. The CDR3 spans 13 residues. The V gene's germline CDR1 is MNHEY and CDR2 SVGAGI. Trimming took off 0 bases at V and 5 bases at J, with 7 bases between the two ends. Participant-reported clinical history was the basis for cohort assignment. TCRdb's copy holds only in-frame clones and misses some; the assay was immunoSEQ multiplex PCR. The sample has 200,000 to 250,000 clones, approximately 80% seen once. Sequenced: PBMCs or T cells enriched from blood (not recorded which). The sequence came from a man in his fifties or sixties who had recovered from COVID-19. V and J are TRBV6-5 and TRBJ1-1, with D uncertain. The CDR3 coding sequence is TGTGCCAGCAGTTACTCGACTTGGACTGAAGCTTTCTTT. Residues: CASSYSTWTEAFF.